Following are 7 T cell receptor beta chains from one sample sequenced in a study of T cell clones after liver transplantation. Assay used: immunoSEQ multiplex PCR; TCRdb lists only in-frame clones, some missing. The sample holds about 51,000 clones, over 65% seen once. Sequenced material: CD4+ T cells from blood, taken around 54 months after liver transplant. The receptor source for this set is a human patient who received a liver transplant. The graft donor may have contributed some T cells.

The V gene is TRBV11-2, the J gene TRBJ2-2, with 12 bases fitting TRBD2. Germline V gives CDR1 SGHAT, CDR2 FQNNGV. The CDR3 extends over 16 amino acids. The V segment lost 5 bases and the J segment 3 bases; nucleotides outside the gene matches: 4. For the CDR3, the DNA is TGTGCCAGCAGCCCCGCTAGCGGGGGGGACACCGGGGAGCTGTTTTTT. It is translated as CASSPASGGDTGELFF.

There are a few counts of this clone. V is TRBV9 and J is TRBJ2-1, with 9 bases identical to TRBD2. Germline assignment: CDR1 SGDLS and CDR2 YYNGEE. V gave up 0 bases and J gave up 7 bases; unmatched junction bases: 11. The CDR3 sequence is 17 residues long. The CDR3 spells CASSVAAGGTHRNEQFF. The CDR3 nucleotides are TGTGCCAGCAGCGTAGCAGCGGGGGGCACGCACAGGAATGAGCAGTTCTTC.

The V call is TRBV15, the J call TRBJ2-7; 7 nucleotides line up with TRBD1. The CDR3 spans 19 residues. With 0 bases clipped from V and 2 bases from J, the junction kept 16 bases outside the gene matches. Germline V gene sequence: CDR1 LNHNV, CDR2 YYDKDF (reference sequence). The CDR3: CATSRDIGEMGQLPYEQYF. DNA of the CDR3: TGTGCCACCAGCAGAGATATAGGAGAGATGGGACAGCTACCCTACGAGCAGTACTTC.

This chain uses TRBV7-9 with TRBJ2-1; D might be TRBD1 or TRBD2, each matching 5 bases. Trimming pared 5 bases from V and 10 bases from J, leaving 21 bases between. CDR1 and CDR2 (germline): SEHNR, FQNEAQ (reference sequence). CDR3 length: 15 residues. CDR3: CASSPGPSEWGEQFF. The CDR3 DNA is TGTGCCAGCAGCCCCGGACCTTCTGAGTGGGGGGAGCAGTTCTTC. The whole variable domain, remainder taken from reference TRBV7-9 and TRBJ2-1, is DTGVSQNPRHKITKRGQNVTFRCDPISEHNRLYWYRQTLGQGPEFLTYFQNEAQLEKSRLLSDRFSAERPKGSFSTLEIQRTEQGDSAMYLCASSPGPSEWGEQFFGPGTRLTVL.

The chain couples TRBV5-1 to TRBJ2-3; D is uncertain. The CDR3 consists of 13 residues. CDR1 and CDR2 (germline): SGHRS, YFSETQ. Trimming took off 5 bases at V and 3 bases at J, with 10 bases between the two ends. The CDR3 DNA is TGCGCCAGCAGACCGGTGATTACAGATACGCAGTATTTT. It is translated as CASRPVITDTQYF.

The V gene is TRBV7-3, the J gene TRBJ2-1, with D unclear. The CDR3 has 13 amino acids. V was cut by 1 base and J by 5 bases, with 6 bases left in between. The V gene's germline CDR1 is SGHTA and CDR2 FQGTGA. The CDR3 loop is CASSLNEDNEQFF. In DNA, the CDR3 is TGTGCCAGCAGCTTAAACGAGGACAATGAGCAGTTCTTC.

This clone was observed a few times. The chain links TRBV6-1 to TRBJ2-3; TRBD1 or TRBD2 may be the D gene (6 bases each). Trimming removed 2 bases from V and 1 base from J, with 13 bases in between. Germline CDR1 MNHNS, CDR2 SASEGT. This CDR3 spans 16 amino acids. The CDR3 sequence is CASSESWGAGTDTQYF. In DNA form, the CDR3 reads TGTGCCAGCAGTGAATCATGGGGGGCTGGCACAGATACGCAGTATTTT.